The 2 T cell receptor beta chains below were found in one sample sequenced in a study of blood T cell repertoires in COVID-19. Generated by immunoSEQ multiplex PCR, the TCRdb table keeps only in-frame clones and is missing some. This sample has 200,000 to 250,000 clones, with about 79% found just once. The sample comprised PBMCs or T cells enriched from blood (not recorded which). The origin of the receptors is an older woman who had recovered from COVID-19.

The chain uses TRBV12-5 and TRBJ2-1, with a possible D match to TRBD2 (6 bases). Deletions cut 0 bases from V and 6 bases from J, with 15 bases between. CDR1 is LGHNT, CDR2 FRNRAP, per germline. The CDR3 is 16 residues long. The CDR3, as DNA: TGTGCTAGTGGTTTGGTACTCGGGAGTCCTATCAATGAGCAGTTCTTC. It is translated as CASGLVLGSPINEQFF.

This clone was recorded once. The chain uses TRBV2 and TRBJ1-3, with 8 nucleotides matching TRBD1. Trimming took 6 bases from V and 2 from J; bases not matched to a gene: 12. CDR3 size: 17 residues. CDR1 and CDR2 from the germline V gene are SNHLY and FYNNEI. The CDR3 loop reads CASSERQGIFAGNTIYF. DNA for the CDR3: TGTGCCAGCAGCGAACGACAGGGGATTTTTGCTGGAAACACCATATATTTT.